These T cell receptor beta chains were read from a single sample in a study of blood T cell repertoires in COVID-19. Using immunoSEQ multiplex PCR, the repertoire was profiled, and TCRdb retains in-frame clones only, with some absent. Among nearly 350,000 clones listed, 80% to 90% were seen once. Specimen: peripheral blood. The origin of the receptors is a man aged 25 to 45 with active or convalescent COVID-19. CDR3s include the opening cysteine and the closing phenylalanine or tryptophan. D genes are given only for firm matches. Clone size appears in some rows only: once, few, many, or a class for an expanded clone.

clone_size | j_call | d_call | v_call | cdr3_nt | cdr3_aa
. | TRBJ1-2 | TRBD1 | TRBV11-3 | TGTGCCAGCAGCTTAACTGGTACAGGGGGAAGCTACACCTTC | CASSLTGTGGSYTF
. | TRBJ1-6 | . | TRBV30 | TGTGCCTGGAGGAGAAGTGCCCGGTCACCCCTCCACTTT | CAWRRSARSPLHF
. | TRBJ1-4 | . | TRBV2 | TGTGCCAGCAGGTTATATAGCGAAAAACTGTTTTTT | CASRLYSEKLFF
. | TRBJ2-7 | . | TRBV19 | TGTGCCAGTAGTATTAGCGGTCCCTCCTACGAGCAGTACTTC | CASSISGPSYEQYF
. | TRBJ1-5 | . | TRBV19 | TGTGCCAGTAGTAAGCAGGGCGGTCAGCCCCAGCATTTT | CASSKQGGQPQHF
few | TRBJ2-3 | . | TRBV30 | TGTGCCTGGAGTGGGAGTTTTGATACGCAGTATTTT | CAWSGSFDTQYF
. | TRBJ2-7 | . | TRBV11-2 | TGTGCCAGCAGCTTTAGTTTTTCGGGCGAGCAGTACTTC | CASSFSFSGEQYF
. | TRBJ2-2 | TRBD1 | TRBV4-1 | TGCGCCAGCAGCCTACAGTTTGGGACAGGAGGGACCGGGGAGCTGTTTTTT | CASSLQFGTGGTGELFF
. | TRBJ1-5 | . | TRBV19 | TGTGCCAGTAGTATAGGTACGCCGCGGAGACTCAATCAGCCCCAGCATTTT | CASSIGTPRRLNQPQHF
. | TRBJ1-2 | TRBD1 | TRBV12-3/TRBV12-4 | TGTGCCAGCAGGCCAGGGACAGCCTATGGCTACACCTTC | CASRPGTAYGYTF
. | TRBJ1-5 | . | TRBV6-4 | TGTGCCAGCAGTGTTCGACAAGCTTATAGCAATCAGCCCCAGCATTTT | CASSVRQAYSNQPQHF
once | TRBJ2-1 | . | TRBV18 | TGTGCCGCCTCCCCACCAGGGGATCCTAATGAGCAGTTCTTC | CAASPPGDPNEQFF
. | TRBJ1-2 | . | TRBV19 | TGTGCCAGTCGGATAGGGCGGAAGTATGGCTACACCTTC | CASRIGRKYGYTF
few | TRBJ2-2 | TRBD2 | TRBV29-1 | TGCAGCGTTGGTGGGGACCTAGCGGAGAACACCGGGGAGCTGTTTTTT | CSVGGDLAENTGELFF
. | TRBJ1-1 | . | TRBV5-1 | TGCGCCAGCAGCTTGGTGGCAGGATGGGTGAACACTGAAGCTTTCTTT | CASSLVAGWVNTEAFF
. | TRBJ1-2 | TRBD1 | TRBV18 | TGTGCCAGCTCACCGGGACAGGGACGAGCTAACTATGGCTACACCTTC | CASSPGQGRANYGYTF
. | TRBJ1-1 | TRBD1 | TRBV2 | TGTGCCAGCAGTGGAGAAACAGGGGGCCTCCCACCCAGGACTGAAGCTTTCTTT | CASSGETGGLPPRTEAFF
. | TRBJ2-7 | . | TRBV4-3 | TGCGCCAGCAGCCAAGGGGTCGGCGGCTACGAGCAGTACTTC | CASSQGVGGYEQYF
once | TRBJ1-2 | . | TRBV6-2/TRBV6-3 | TGTGCCAGCAGGCCTTACCGACAGGCCTTCAACTATGGCTACACCTTC | CASRPYRQAFNYGYTF
. | TRBJ2-1 | TRBD2 | TRBV18 | TGTGCCAGCTCACCGACTTTAGCGGGAGGCTCCTACAATGAGCAGTTCTTC | CASSPTLAGGSYNEQFF
. | TRBJ2-7 | TRBD2 | TRBV4-3 | TGCGCCAGCAGCCCTCTTCCACTAGCGGGGACCTACGAGCAGTACTTC | CASSPLPLAGTYEQYF
once | TRBJ1-6 | . | TRBV5-6 | TGTGCCAGCAGCTTGGCGGGGGGCCTCAATTCACCCCTCCACTTT | CASSLAGGLNSPLHF
few | TRBJ2-3 | TRBD2 | TRBV7-2 | TGTGCCAGCAGCTTAGGGGACTACACAGATACGCAGTATTTT | CASSLGDYTDTQYF
. | TRBJ2-3 | . | TRBV27 | TGTGCCAGCAGCCCCGGACTACTTTCTGATACGCAGTATTTT | CASSPGLLSDTQYF
. | TRBJ2-7 | . | TRBV30 | TGTGCCTGGAGTTCGGGAGAGCAGTACTTC | CAWSSGEQYF
. | TRBJ2-7 | . | TRBV7-9 | TGTGCCAGCAGCCCCCCAGTCCACGAGCAGTACTTC | CASSPPVHEQYF
. | TRBJ1-4 | . | TRBV29-1 | TGCAGCGTTGGCAGGCCTAATGAAAAACTGTTTTTT | CSVGRPNEKLFF
. | TRBJ1-2 | TRBD1 | TRBV4-3 | TGCGCCAGCAGCCAAGATGGGACAGCCGACTATGGCTACACCTTC | CASSQDGTADYGYTF
. | TRBJ1-1 | . | TRBV6-5 | TGTGCCAGCATTAGGCGGGGTGCGAACACTGAAGCTTTCTTT | CASIRRGANTEAFF
. | TRBJ1-4 | TRBD1 | TRBV27 | TGTGCCAGCAGTTTGGGCAGGGGGTCTGAAAAACTGTTTTTT | CASSLGRGSEKLFF
. | TRBJ2-7 | . | TRBV19 | TGTGCCAGTAGTGGCCCTGGAGGTGCAACCTACGAGCAGTACTTC | CASSGPGGATYEQYF
. | TRBJ2-7 | TRBD2 | TRBV4-2 | TGTGCCAGCAGCCCGTTTAGCGGGGGGTACGAGCAGTACTTC | CASSPFSGGYEQYF
. | TRBJ2-1 | TRBD2 | TRBV5-1 | TGCGCCAGCAGCTTGGCTAGCGGGGGATACAATGAGCAGTTCTTC | CASSLASGGYNEQFF
few | TRBJ1-1 | TRBD1 | TRBV2 | TGTGCCAGTATTGCTCAGGGGGTGAACACTGAAGCTTTCTTT | CASIAQGVNTEAFF
few | TRBJ1-2 | TRBD1 | TRBV27 | TGTGCCAGCCGTCTCGGGACAGGGAAGGGCTACACCTTC | CASRLGTGKGYTF
once | TRBJ1-5 | . | TRBV12-3/TRBV12-4 | TGTGCCAGCAGTTTGACAAGCAATCAGCCCCAGCATTTT | CASSLTSNQPQHF
. | TRBJ1-4 | . | TRBV5-4 | TGTGCCAGCAGCTTGGGAGGAGGAGGCTCAGCAACTAATGAAAAACTGTTTTTT | CASSLGGGGSATNEKLFF
. | TRBJ2-3 | . | TRBV11-3 | TGTGCCAGCAGCTTAGAAAGGGGACAAGGAGATACGCAGTATTTT | CASSLERGQGDTQYF
. | TRBJ2-4 | . | TRBV3-1/TRBV3-2 | TGTGCCAGCGAAGGCAAGGGGTTGGACATTCAGTACTTC | CASEGKGLDIQYF